What follows describes a single TCR beta chain. Its antigen is as yet unknown. The data originate from a study of cytomegalovirus exposure and HLA in healthy donors. Study summary: HLA-typed donors contributed 80 million or so unique TCRs, which were held in an early data release.

The germline V gene encodes CDR1 SGHTA and CDR2 FQGNSA. This CDR3 contains 14 residues. Trimming pared 4 bases from V and 4 bases from J, leaving 12 bases between. Regarding the study as a whole: Later on, a genetic analysis was performed. It linked a missense variant in DCLRE1C with V- and J-gene trimming of TCR beta. Being productive about 87% or about 30% of the time was typical of most TCR beta V segments in an earlier analysis.

PCR was performed using 60 Vbeta and 13 Jbeta primers. Data came from immunoSEQ multiplex PCR; TCRdb stores just in-frame clones and leaves some out. The table lists around 110,000 clones, 50% to 75% of them singletons. The clonotype comes from a woman between 40 and 55 years old in good health and CMV-seropositive. This chain uses TRBV7-2 with TRBJ2-3, with D maybe TRBD2 (6 bases). The specimen was PBMCs. CDR3 sequence: CASSYGTPSDTQYF. Written as DNA, the CDR3 is TGTGCCAGCAGCTACGGGACTCCGTCAGATACGCAGTATTTT.